This T cell receptor beta chain was found in a study of PD-L1 blockade in urothelial cancer. On the study more broadly: Blood gave a median approximately 130,000 T cells. General study points: When measured at 3 weeks, tumor-associated blood clones expanded more in durable-benefit patients.

Time point denoted: peripheral blood 6 weeks after treatment start. Between 1 and 8 samples per patient were obtained, pretreatment and on-treatment. After removal of 2 bases from V and 2 bases from J, the junction contained 14 bases not matched to a gene. This CDR3 is 18 amino acids long. The germline gives CDR1 SGHAT, CDR2 FQNNGV. As regards this clone: The antigen is undetermined.

Libraries were prepared by immunoSEQ multiplex PCR; TCRdb keeps only in-frame clonotypes and omits some of them. In the table there are 29,000 or so clones, about 79% of which are singletons. This receptor was taken from a man in his 70s with urothelial cancer. This sequence joins TRBV11-2 and TRBJ2-7; 8 bases agree with TRBD1. The source was PBMCs, collected around atezolizumab (anti-PD-L1) treatment. CDR3 nucleotide sequence: TGTGCCAGCAGCTTAAGTTTTCCTGACAGGGGCCTTACCTACGAGCAGTACTTC. Residues: CASSLSFPDRGLTYEQYF.